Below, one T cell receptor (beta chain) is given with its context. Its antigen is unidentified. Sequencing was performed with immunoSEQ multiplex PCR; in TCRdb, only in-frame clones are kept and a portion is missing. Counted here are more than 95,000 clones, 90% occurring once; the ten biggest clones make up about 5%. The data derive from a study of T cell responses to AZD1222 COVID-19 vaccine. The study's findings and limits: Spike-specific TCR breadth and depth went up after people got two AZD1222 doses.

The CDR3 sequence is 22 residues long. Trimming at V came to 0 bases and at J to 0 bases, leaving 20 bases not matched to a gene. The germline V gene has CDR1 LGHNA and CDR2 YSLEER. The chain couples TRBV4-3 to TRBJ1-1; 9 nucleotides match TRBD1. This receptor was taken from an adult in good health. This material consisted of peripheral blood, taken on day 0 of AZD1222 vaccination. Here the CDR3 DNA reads TGCGCCAGCAGCCAAGATCTGAAGGACAGGGGTCACGGGACAATTATGAACACTGAAGCTTTCTTT. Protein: CASSQDLKDRGHGTIMNTEAFF.